The 32 T cell receptor beta chains below come from one sample, sequenced in a study of T cells in narcolepsy. Sequencing was performed with immunoSEQ multiplex PCR; in TCRdb, only in-frame clones are kept and a portion is missing. The sample lists more than 20,000 clones, approximately 90% occurring once. The sequenced material came from CD45RA- memory CD4+ T cells from PBMCs. The receptors were sampled from a human donor with narcolepsy.

A note on this clone: The same CDR3 also results from other DNA sequences found in this sample. The rearrangement joins TRBV28 to TRBJ1-3; 7 bases are a match to TRBD1. The V gene's germline CDR1 is MDHEN and CDR2 SYDVKM. V gave up 2 bases and J gave up 2 bases; unmatched junction bases: 0. The CDR3 runs to 14 residues. The CDR3 loop is CASSLDRAGNTIYF. The DNA for the CDR3 is TGTGCCAGCAGTTTAGACAGGGCTGGAAACACCATATATTTT. The complete variable domain, with remaining parts taken from reference TRBV28 and TRBJ1-3, reads DVKVTQSSRYLVKRTGEKVFLECVQDMDHENMFWYRQDPGLGLRLIYFSYDVKMKEKGDIPEGYSVSREKKERFSLILESASTNQTSMYLCASSLDRAGNTIYFGEGSWLTVV.

J is TRBJ2-1 and V is TRBV5-1; 14 nucleotides align to TRBD2. The trim removed 0 bases at V and 8 bases at J, leaving 1 base unmatched. CDR3 length equals 15 residues. Germline V gives CDR1 SGHRS, CDR2 YFSETQ. The CDR3 loop is CASSLGLAGGYEQFF. Here the CDR3 DNA reads TGCGCCAGCAGCTTGGGACTAGCGGGAGGGTATGAGCAGTTCTTC.

The chain employs TRBV27 and TRBJ2-5; perhaps D is TRBD1 or TRBD2 (7 bases each). This CDR3 is 15 amino acids long. The V gene lost 0 bases and the J gene lost 4 bases, with 12 bases spanning the gap. Germline CDR1 and CDR2: MNHEY and SMNVEV (reference sequence). The CDR3 loop reads CASSLSSRGGETQYF. CDR3 sequence (DNA): TGTGCCAGCAGTTTATCGTCCAGGGGGGGAGAGACCCAGTACTTC.

The chain combines TRBV27 with TRBJ2-7; D remains unclear. V was clipped by 5 bases and J by 3 bases, with 17 bases between them. The CDR3 sequence is 15 residues long. Germline CDR1 MNHEY, CDR2 SMNVEV (reference sequence). The CDR3 sequence is CASSPRQWGIYEQYF. Here the CDR3 DNA reads TGTGCCAGCAGTCCCCGACAATGGGGTATCTACGAGCAGTACTTC.

This clone was picked up a small number of times. The chain is built from TRBV5-5 and TRBJ2-7, with 7 bases lining up with TRBD1. Trimming removed 1 base from V and 1 base from J; junction bases left unmatched: 5. The V gene's germline CDR1 is SGHKS and CDR2 YYEKEE (reference sequence). This CDR3 is built from 15 residues. The chain's CDR3 is CASSLRVTGSYEQYF. CDR3 coding DNA: TGTGCCAGCAGCTTGAGGGTGACAGGGTCCTACGAGCAGTACTTC. The entire variable domain, with the rest obtained from reference TRBV5-5 and TRBJ2-7, is as follows: DAGVTQSPTHLIKTRGQQVTLRCSPISGHKSVSWYQQVLGQGPQFIFQYYEKEERGRGNFPDRFSARQFPNYSSELNVNALLLGDSALYLCASSLRVTGSYEQYFGPGTRLTVT.

This clone was detected only a few times. Other nucleotide sequences in the sample specify the same CDR3. The CDR3 nucleotides read TGTGCCAGCAGCTCCCCCAGAGTTTCGACAGATACGCAGTATTTT. Its translation is CASSSPRVSTDTQYF. This chain connects TRBV11-2 to TRBJ2-3; no clear D gene. The germline V gene encodes CDR1 SGHAT and CDR2 FQNNGV. CDR3 length: 15 amino acids. Trimming took 4 bases from V and 3 from J, leaving 14 bases between them. The full variable domain, its missing parts supplied by reference TRBV11-2 and TRBJ2-3, is EAGVAQSPRYKIIEKRQSVAFWCNPISGHATLYWYQQILGQGPKLLIQFQNNGVVDDSQLPKDRFSAERLKGVDSTLKIQPAKLEDSAVYLCASSSPRVSTDTQYFGPGTRLTVL.

J is TRBJ1-5 and V is TRBV7-2, with D perhaps matching TRBD1 (5 bases). The germline V gene has CDR1 SGHTA and CDR2 FQGNSA. The CDR3 loop spans 16 amino acids. V lost 3 bases, J lost 3 bases, and 15 bases lay in between. The CDR3 nucleotides read TGTGCCAGCAGCTTGGGGACTAGGGGTTACAATCAGCCCCAGCATTTT. Protein sequence: CASSLGTRGYNQPQHF.

The V call is TRBV4-1, the J call TRBJ1-1, with D unresolved. V gave up 4 bases and J gave up 1 base, with 13 bases separating them. Per the germline V gene, CDR1 is MGHRA and CDR2 is YSYEKL. This CDR3 has 15 amino acids. CDR3 region: CASSPDPRWNTEAFF. The CDR3, as DNA: TGCGCCAGCAGCCCTGATCCTAGATGGAACACTGAAGCTTTCTTT.

This chain uses TRBV5-1 with TRBJ2-2; 11 positions agree with TRBD1. The CDR3 sequence is 15 residues long. Germline V gives CDR1 SGHRS, CDR2 YFSETQ. Unmatched junction bases numbered 6, after V lost 7 bases and J lost 4 bases. CDR3 protein: CASSDRGQGTGELFF. The DNA of the CDR3 is TGCGCCAGCTCGGACAGGGGGCAGGGCACCGGGGAGCTGTTTTTT.

The V call is TRBV12-5, the J call TRBJ2-3; 7 nucleotides line up with TRBD2. CDR1 and CDR2 from the germline V gene are LGHNT and FRNRAP. This CDR3 is 17 amino acids long. The J segment lost 0 bases and the V segment lost 8 bases, leaving 14 bases of the junction unmatched. The CDR3 region is CASSPGVGGSSTDTQYF. The CDR3 nucleotides are TGTGCTAGTAGCCCGGGGGTGGGGGGGTCTAGCACAGATACGCAGTATTTT.

This clone was detected only once. The chain joins TRBV7-3 to TRBJ2-3; the D gene is possibly TRBD2 (6 bases). The V end was cut by 1 base, the J end by 0 bases, with 8 bases between. The germline V gene encodes CDR1 SGHTA and CDR2 FQGTGA. The CDR3 covers 15 residues. CDR3 bases: TGTGCCAGCAGCTTAATGGCGGGGAGCACAGATACGCAGTATTTT. It codes for CASSLMAGSTDTQYF.

The chain employs TRBV2 and TRBJ1-2; TRBD1 agrees at 9 bases. The V and J ends lost 6 bases and 8 bases, in that order; junction bases with no gene match: 16. The CDR3 is 16 residues long. Germline V gene lookup returns CDR1 SNHLY and CDR2 FYNNEI. CDR3 amino acids: CASSPEWDREIAGYTF. DNA for the CDR3: TGTGCCAGCAGCCCAGAATGGGACAGGGAGATTGCAGGCTACACCTTC.

The chain combines TRBV25-1 with TRBJ2-7; D is possibly TRBD1 (7 bases). V shed 6 bases and J shed 7 bases, with 16 bases lying between them. Germline assignment: CDR1 MGHDK and CDR2 SYGVNS. The CDR3 consists of 13 residues. CDR3 protein: CASRATGAGEQYF. DNA of the CDR3: TGTGCCAGCAGAGCTACAGGGGCGGGGGAGCAGTACTTC.

This clone was picked up one time. One end of the junction fails to match germline, which may point to a read error. The sample holds other DNA sequences that translate to the same CDR3. The chain uses TRBV7-3 and TRBJ1-1; D not resolved. This CDR3 is built from 13 residues. The germline V gene has CDR1 SGHTA and CDR2 FQGTGA. CDR3 sequence (DNA): TGTGCCAGCAGCTTAGCAGAGAACACTGAAGCCTTCTTT. Protein sequence: CASSLAENTEAFF.

The V gene is TRBV5-5, the J gene TRBJ2-7; 8 bases align to TRBD1. The germline V gene encodes CDR1 SGHKS and CDR2 YYEKEE (reference sequence). The CDR3 extends over 17 amino acids. Trimming at V came to 4 bases and at J to 3 bases, leaving 15 bases not matched to a gene. CDR3 amino acids: CASSRSQGAGGVYEQYF. The CDR3 DNA is TGTGCCAGCAGCCGATCCCAGGGAGCAGGGGGCGTCTACGAGCAGTACTTC.

The chain combines TRBV5-1 with TRBJ1-1; D remains ambiguous. Germline-derived CDR1 and CDR2 are SGHRS and YFSETQ. The CDR3 length is 12 residues. Deletions cut 4 bases from V and 3 bases from J, with 7 bases between. CDR3 sequence (DNA): TGCGCCAGCAGCCGTTATGACACTGAAGCTTTCTTT. It encodes CASSRYDTEAFF.

The rearrangement joins TRBV25-1 to TRBJ1-4, with D possibly being TRBD1 (6 bases). The CDR3 runs 14 residues. Trimming took off 5 bases at V and 3 bases at J, with 10 bases between the two ends. CDR1 and CDR2 (germline): MGHDK, SYGVNS. The CDR3 region is CASSTHRANEKLFF. The DNA for the CDR3 is TGTGCCAGCAGTACCCACAGGGCTAATGAAAAACTGTTTTTT.

The V and J genes are TRBV18 and TRBJ1-1; tentatively, D is TRBD1 (5 bases). Trimming took 3 bases from V and 11 from J, leaving 13 bases between them. CDR1 and CDR2 from the germline V gene are KGHSH and LQKENI. This CDR3 region has 12 residues. This CDR3 is CASSPPRGMAFF. The DNA for the CDR3 is TGTGCCAGCTCACCCCCCCGGGGGATGGCTTTCTTT.

J is TRBJ1-2 and V is TRBV6-8, with D possibly being TRBD1 (5 bases). The CDR3 has 13 amino acids. V lost 6 bases, J lost 8 bases, and 16 bases lay in between. Germline V CDR1 and CDR2: MNHGY, SAAAGT. The chain's CDR3 is CASREPQAFGYTF. CDR3 nucleotides: TGTGCCAGCAGAGAACCACAGGCCTTCGGCTACACCTTC.

The chain is built from TRBV7-2 and TRBJ1-3; weak D call: TRBD1 (5 bases). The germline gives CDR1 SGHTA, CDR2 FQGNSA. The V and J ends lost 1 base and 3 bases respectively, with 13 bases between them. This CDR3 spans 16 amino acids. This chain's CDR3 is CASSLDGRADGNTIYF. CDR3 DNA: TGTGCCAGCAGCTTAGACGGCAGGGCGGATGGAAACACCATATATTTT.

V is TRBV19 and J is TRBJ2-7; tentatively, D is TRBD2 (6 bases). Trimming pared 3 bases from V and 3 bases from J, leaving 12 bases between. Germline CDR1 LNHDA, CDR2 SQIVND (reference sequence). The CDR3 has 14 amino acids. The CDR3 bases are TGTGCCAGTAGTATCGGGGGTGGCAGCTACGAGCAGTACTTC. Its protein product is CASSIGGGSYEQYF.

The gene calls are TRBV6-1 and TRBJ1-1; D is unclear. CDR1 is MNHNS, CDR2 SASEGT, per germline. This CDR3 has 12 residues. The V and J ends lost 5 bases and 7 bases respectively, with 11 bases between them. CDR3 bases: TGTGCCAGCAGTTCCCAATCGAGTGAAGCTTTCTTT. Translated, it gives CASSSQSSEAFF.

The chain joins TRBV19 to TRBJ1-2; possible D gene TRBD1, 5 bases. Germline V lookup: CDR1 LNHDA, CDR2 SQIVND (reference sequence). The CDR3 is made up of 13 amino acids. Trimming cost V 5 bases and J 0 bases, with 7 bases left between them. CDR3 region: CASSPDTNYGYTF. The DNA of the CDR3 is TGTGCCAGTAGTCCGGACACTAACTATGGCTACACCTTC.

V is TRBV30 and J is TRBJ2-2; TRBD1 aligns across 7 bases. V was pared by 2 bases and J by 6 bases, with 9 bases of the junction left unmatched. This CDR3 is built from 15 residues. Germline V lookup: CDR1 GTSNPN, CDR2 SVGIG (reference sequence). The CDR3 loop reads CAWSPTRTGAGELFF. In DNA, the CDR3 is TGTGCCTGGAGTCCGACCCGAACAGGGGCCGGGGAGCTGTTTTTT.

In DNA form, the CDR3 reads TGTGCCAGCAGCTTGGACAGGGCAAGTAGCAATCAGCCCCAGCATTTT. Residues: CASSLDRASSNQPQHF. This chain uses TRBV5-8 with TRBJ1-5, with TRBD1 as a possible D gene (6 bases). Trimming stripped 0 bases from V and 0 bases from J, with 10 bases between. CDR1 and CDR2 from the germline V gene are SGHTS and YDEGEE. The CDR3 length is 16 residues. The entire variable domain, with the rest obtained from reference TRBV5-8 and TRBJ1-5, is as follows: EAGVTQSPTHLIKTRGQQATLRCSPISGHTSVYWYQQALGLGLQFLLWYDEGEERNRGNFPPRFSGRQFPNYSSELNVNALELEDSALYLCASSLDRASSNQPQHFGDGTRLSIL.

The chain employs TRBV10-3 and TRBJ2-7; 10 bases align to TRBD2. The germline V gene has CDR1 ENHRY and CDR2 SYGVKD. This CDR3 has 15 residues. Trimming at V came to 5 bases and at J to 2 bases, leaving 6 bases not matched to a gene. CDR3 protein: CAISTTSGVTYEQYF. The CDR3 bases are TGTGCCATCAGTACCACTAGCGGGGTGACCTACGAGCAGTACTTC.

V is TRBV7-3 and J is TRBJ2-3, with D possibly matching TRBD2 (6 bases). The V and J ends lost 3 bases and 3 bases respectively, with 13 bases between them. Germline CDR1 is SGHTA and CDR2 is FQGTGA. There are 15 residues in the CDR3. CDR3 DNA sequence: TGTGCCAGCAGCTTTTCGGGAGTAATGACAGATACGCAGTATTTT. Its protein product is CASSFSGVMTDTQYF. Combining the CDR3 with reference TRBV7-3 and TRBJ2-3 gives the whole variable domain GAGVSQTPSNKVTEKGKYVELRCDPISGHTALYWYRQSLGQGPEFLIYFQGTGAADDSGLPNDRFFAVRPEGSVSTLKIQRTERGDSAVYLCASSFSGVMTDTQYFGPGTRLTVL.

The CDR3 coding sequence is TGTGCCAGCAGCTTGGAAGGAGGCGAGCAGTACTTC. This translates into CASSLEGGEQYF. The rearrangement links TRBV5-6 to TRBJ2-7; a possible D gene is TRBD2 (5 bases). CDR1 and CDR2 from the germline V gene are SGHDT and YYEEEE. The CDR3 loop spans 12 amino acids. V lost 0 bases, J lost 6 bases, and 7 bases lay in between.

This clone turned up a few times. The rearrangement joins TRBV7-2 to TRBJ1-4, with a possible D match to TRBD1 (5 bases). The CDR3 covers 14 residues. The V end lost 7 bases, the J end lost 7 bases, and 16 bases lay between the germline ends. Per the germline V gene, CDR1 is SGHTA and CDR2 is FQGNSA. The CDR3 bases are TGTGCCAGCAACTCAGGGCCCTGGGCTGAAAAACTGTTTTTT. Translating gives CASNSGPWAEKLFF.

About this clone: Germline is not matched at one junction end, which may reflect a read error. The CDR3 is CASSVGVSGRPPHF. DNA for the CDR3: TGTGCCAGCAGCGTAGGGGTTAGCGGGAGGCCGCCCCACTTC. The chain combines TRBV9 with TRBJ2-7; 10 positions match TRBD2. The CDR3 runs to 14 residues. Germline loops: CDR1 SGDLS, CDR2 YYNGEE.

Comment on this clone: One junction end disagrees with the germline gene, perhaps due to a read error. The gene calls are TRBV19 and TRBJ1-2; D perhaps matches TRBD1 (5 bases). This CDR3 region has 13 residues. Germline V gene data show CDR1 as LNHDA and CDR2 as SQIVND (reference sequence). CDR3 DNA sequence: TGTGCCAGTAGTGTAGACAGAGAGTATGGCTACACCTTC. Translation: CASSVDREYGYTF.

CDR3 in DNA: TGTGCCAGCAGCTGGGGCGAGTACAATGAGCAGTTCTTC. It encodes CASSWGEYNEQFF. The chain employs TRBV11-1 and TRBJ2-1; D may be TRBD1 (5 bases). Trimming took 4 bases from V and 4 from J, leaving 8 bases between them. The V gene's germline CDR1 is SGHAT and CDR2 FQDESV (reference sequence). This CDR3 has 13 amino acids.